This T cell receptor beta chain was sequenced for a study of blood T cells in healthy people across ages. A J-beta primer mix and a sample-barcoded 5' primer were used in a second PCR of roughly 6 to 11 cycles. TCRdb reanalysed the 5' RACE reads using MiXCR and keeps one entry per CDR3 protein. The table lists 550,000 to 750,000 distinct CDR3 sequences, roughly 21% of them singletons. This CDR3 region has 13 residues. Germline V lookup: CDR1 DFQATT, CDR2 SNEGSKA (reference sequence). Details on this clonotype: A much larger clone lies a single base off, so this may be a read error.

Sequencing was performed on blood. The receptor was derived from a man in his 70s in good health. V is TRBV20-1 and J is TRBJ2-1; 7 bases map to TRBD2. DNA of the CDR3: TGCAGTGCTTTACCTAGCGGATCCAATGGGCAGTTCTTC. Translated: CSALPSGSNGQFF.